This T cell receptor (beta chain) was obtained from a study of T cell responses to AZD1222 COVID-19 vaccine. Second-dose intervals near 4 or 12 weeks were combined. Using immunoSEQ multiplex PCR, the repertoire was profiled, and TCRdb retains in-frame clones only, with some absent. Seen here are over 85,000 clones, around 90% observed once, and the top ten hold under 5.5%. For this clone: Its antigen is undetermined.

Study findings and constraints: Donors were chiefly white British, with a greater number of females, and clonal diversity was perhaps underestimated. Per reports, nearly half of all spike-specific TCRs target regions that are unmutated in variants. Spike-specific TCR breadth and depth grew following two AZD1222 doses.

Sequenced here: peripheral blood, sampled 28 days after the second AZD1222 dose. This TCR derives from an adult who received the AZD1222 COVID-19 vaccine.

In DNA, the CDR3 is TGTGCCAGCAGCATACAAAGGCCAACAGGGATTGTGAGGACAGATACGCAGTATTTT. As protein: CASSIQRPTGIVRTDTQYF. This sequence joins TRBV7-8 and TRBJ2-3; weak D call: TRBD1 (6 bases). Trimming removed 5 bases from V and 3 bases from J, with 27 bases in between. From germline, CDR1 is SGHVS and CDR2 FQNEAQ. This CDR3 comprises 19 residues.